This T cell receptor (beta chain) was recorded in a study of CD8 T cells in Susac syndrome. The CDR3 extends over 13 amino acids. Germline V lookup: CDR1 SNHLY, CDR2 FYNNEI. With 5 bases removed from V and 0 bases from J, the gap between germline ends came to 8 bases. TCR beta sequences were obtained from blood CD8+ and CD4+ T cells. Random hexamers were used to reverse transcribe an amount of about 0.45 to 1 ug RNA. immunoSEQ multiplex PCR amplified TCR beta CDR3 across 54 Vbeta, 13 Jbeta. TCRdb passed the immunoSEQ multiplex PCR reads through MiXCR, listing each CDR3 protein once. The data hold 150,000 or so distinct CDR3 sequences, with less than 97% observed a single time.

This TCR was sampled from a human donor with multiple sclerosis. V and J are TRBV2 and TRBJ2-7; maybe TRBD2 (6 bases). Material for sequencing was CD8+ T cells from PBMCs. For the CDR3, the DNA is TGTGCCAGCAGTTCGGGGGACTCCTACGAGCAGTACGTC. This translates into CASSSGDSYEQYV.